Listed here are 23 T cell receptor beta chains from one sample, sequenced in a study of T-cell reconstitution after alpha-beta-depleted transplantation in children. Preparation of the TCRbeta library involved a method that used unique molecular identifiers. Using its own MiXCR run on the PCR reads, TCRdb lists one record per CDR3 protein. The sample gives around 440,000 distinct CDR3 sequences, 15% to 20% of which show up once; under 30% is in the top ten. The source was PBMCs, mostly from graft donor cells, collected 360 days after TCRalphabeta/CD19-depleted stem cell transplant. These TCRs come from a boy under two years old who had a stem cell transplant for Wiskott-Aldrich syndrome, so the T cells may come from the graft donor.

This clonotype has more than one count but fewer than ten. The chain has TRBV7-2 and TRBJ2-3, with D uncertain. This CDR3 is built from 14 residues. V was pared by 1 base and J by 3 bases, with 8 bases between. The germline CDR1 and CDR2 sequences are SGHTA and FQGNSA. This chain's CDR3 is CASSLEALTDTQYF. The CDR3 DNA reads TGTGCCAGCAGCTTAGAAGCGCTTACAGATACGCAGTATTTT.

In its sample, this clonotype was seen a few times. The chain employs TRBV29-1 and TRBJ2-5, with D perhaps matching TRBD1 (5 bases). V gave up 4 bases and J gave up 2 bases, with 14 bases separating them. Germline V lookup: CDR1 SQVTM, CDR2 ANQGSEA. The CDR3 totals 14 residues. The CDR3 spells CSVGMTVTQETQYF. The CDR3 bases are TGCAGCGTTGGGATGACAGTTACTCAAGAGACCCAGTACTTC.

The chain combines TRBV4-3 with TRBJ2-1; 7 bases agree with TRBD2. This CDR3 region has 17 residues. V shed 0 bases and J 4 bases; nucleotides not matched to a gene: 9. CDR1 is LGHNA and CDR2 is YSLEER in the germline V gene. CDR3: CASSQELQRGFYNEQFF. The CDR3 nucleotides read TGCGCCAGCAGCCAAGAGCTCCAGCGGGGCTTTTACAATGAGCAGTTCTTC.

This clonotype was counted a few times. V gene TRBV7-2 combines with J gene TRBJ2-2; a possible D gene is TRBD2 (5 bases). V was cut by 0 bases and J by 4 bases, with 9 bases left in between. Germline-derived CDR1 and CDR2 are SGHTA and FQGNSA. The CDR3 contains 15 residues. The CDR3 sequence is CASSLASSVTGELFF. The CDR3 DNA is TGTGCCAGCAGCTTAGCAAGTAGCGTCACCGGGGAGCTGTTTTTT.

The rearrangement links TRBV7-8 to TRBJ2-2, with TRBD1 identical over 8 bases. Germline CDR1 SGHVS, CDR2 FQNEAQ. CDR3 length equals 16 residues. After removal of 3 bases from V and 4 bases from J, the junction contained 7 bases not matched to a gene. Here the CDR3 reads CASSLDRAGFTGELFF. CDR3 nucleotides: TGTGCCAGCAGCTTGGACAGGGCGGGATTCACCGGGGAGCTGTTTTTT.

The chain has TRBV20-1 and TRBJ1-6; TRBD1 might be the D (6 bases). CDR3 length equals 14 residues. Per the germline V gene, CDR1 is DFQATT and CDR2 is SNEGSKA (reference sequence). V lost 3 bases, J lost 6 bases, and 12 bases lay in between. The CDR3 spells CSARVGGGNSPLHF. The CDR3 region has the DNA TGCAGTGCTAGGGTGGGGGGCGGTAATTCACCCCTCCACTTT.

The chain couples TRBV12-3 or TRBV12-4 to TRBJ2-5; 9 nucleotides align to TRBD2. CDR3 length: 15 residues. V shed 1 base and J 6 bases; nucleotides not matched to a gene: 6. The CDR3 spells CASSLGGGGGKTQYF. As DNA, the CDR3 is TGTGCCAGCAGTTTAGGAGGCGGGGGGGGGAAGACCCAGTACTTC.

This clonotype was observed a handful of times. The J gene is TRBJ2-1, the V gene TRBV2; D is unresolved. In germline, CDR1 is SNHLY, CDR2 FYNNEI. There are 13 residues in the CDR3. CDR3 protein: CATLEEYRDEQFF. The CDR3 DNA sequence: TGTGCTACCCTGGAAGAGTATCGCGATGAGCAGTTCTTC.

This clonotype appeared a few times. This chain joins TRBV7-9 and TRBJ2-1; unclear D gene. The germline V and J ends were trimmed by 1 base and 5 bases, with 9 bases remaining between them. The CDR3 has 14 residues. The V gene's germline CDR1 is SEHNR and CDR2 FQNEAQ (reference sequence). The CDR3 coding sequence is TGTGCCAGCAGCTTAGTGGCCAGAAACAATGAGCAGTTCTTC. Residues: CASSLVARNNEQFF.

The chain couples TRBV4-1 to TRBJ2-1; D remains unclear. The ends were cut back, 2 bases at V and 7 bases at J, with 21 bases in the middle. The CDR3 runs to 17 residues. Germline V gene lookup returns CDR1 MGHRA and CDR2 YSYEKL. The CDR3 protein is CASSQPSTGGQRNEQFF. The CDR3 DNA reads as TGCGCCAGCAGCCAACCGTCAACCGGCGGTCAAAGGAATGAGCAGTTCTTC.

As DNA, the CDR3 is TGCAGTGCTAGAGATGCAGGTTCGGGGGATCAGCCCCAGCATTTT. The encoded protein is CSARDAGSGDQPQHF. This rearrangement joins TRBV20-1 to TRBJ1-5; D is perhaps TRBD1 (5 bases). V was clipped by 0 bases and J by 5 bases, with 14 bases between them. The CDR3 totals 15 residues. Germline V gene data show CDR1 as DFQATT and CDR2 as SNEGSKA (reference sequence).

This clonotype was seen a few times. The rearrangement uses TRBV27 and TRBJ2-7; the D is unclear. The germline gives CDR1 MNHEY, CDR2 SMNVEV (reference sequence). V was clipped by 3 bases and J by 4 bases, with 7 bases between them. This CDR3 is 12 amino acids long. The CDR3 sequence is CASSFNMYEQYF. In DNA form, the CDR3 reads TGTGCCAGCAGTTTCAACATGTACGAGCAGTACTTC.

The J gene is TRBJ2-3, the V gene TRBV5-1, with 8 bases lining up with TRBD2. V gave up 0 bases and J gave up 5 bases; unmatched junction bases: 11. The CDR3 length is 17 residues. Germline V gene sequence: CDR1 SGHRS, CDR2 YFSETQ. The CDR3 protein is CASSLDHSGGPIDTQYF. The DNA for the CDR3 is TGCGCCAGCAGCTTGGATCATTCGGGGGGGCCTATAGATACGCAGTATTTT.

This clonotype was observed many times. The chain employs TRBV6-6 and TRBJ2-1; possible D gene TRBD1, 5 bases. The germline V gene encodes CDR1 MNHNY and CDR2 SVGAGI (reference sequence). The CDR3 is 13 amino acids. Trimming left V 3 bases short and J 3 bases short, with 6 bases between. The CDR3: CASSYDSYNEQFF. The CDR3 DNA follows: TGTGCCAGCAGTTATGACAGCTACAATGAGCAGTTCTTC.

This sequence joins TRBV12-3 or TRBV12-4 and TRBJ2-2; D is perhaps TRBD2 (6 bases). The CDR3 covers 15 residues. Trimming pared 5 bases from V and 7 bases from J, leaving 17 bases between. The CDR3 protein is CASSPGLTLGGELFF. CDR3 sequence (DNA): TGTGCCAGCAGTCCGGGACTCACCCTAGGCGGGGAGCTGTTTTTT.

V gene TRBV2 combines with J gene TRBJ2-6, with TRBD1 matching 7 bases. The germline V gene encodes CDR1 SNHLY and CDR2 FYNNEI. This CDR3 region has 19 residues. V shed 11 bases and J 1 base; nucleotides not matched to a gene: 20. The CDR3 loop reads CAFCYPSGTALSGANVLTF. The CDR3 DNA reads as TGTGCCTTCTGTTATCCTTCCGGGACAGCCTTATCTGGGGCCAACGTCCTGACTTTC.

The J gene is TRBJ2-7, the V gene TRBV25-1, with 7 bases lining up with TRBD1. Germline V lookup: CDR1 MGHDK, CDR2 SYGVNS. The CDR3 has 15 residues. Unmatched junction bases numbered 7, after V lost 5 bases and J lost 0 bases. The CDR3 region has the DNA TGTGCCAGCAGTAGAGAGACAGGGCCCTCCTACGAGCAGTACTTC. It translates to CASSRETGPSYEQYF.

This clonotype was counted between two and nine times. The chain combines TRBV29-1 with TRBJ2-1; D call uncertain. The V end was cut by 5 bases, the J end by 5 bases, with 16 bases between. Germline V CDR1 and CDR2: SQVTM, ANQGSEA. There are 14 residues in the CDR3. CDR3 DNA sequence: TGCAGCGTTTTTCGCGTACTTTCCGACAATGAGCAGTTCTTC. Protein product: CSVFRVLSDNEQFF.

This clonotype has a count of ten or more. The gene calls are TRBV5-1 and TRBJ2-7; D tentatively fits TRBD1 or TRBD2 (5 bases each). Trimming took off 4 bases at V and 1 base at J, with 12 bases between the two ends. The germline CDR1 and CDR2 sequences are SGHRS and YFSETQ. The CDR3 runs to 14 residues. The CDR3, as DNA: TGCGCCAGCAGCCTGAGGGGCTTTTCCTACGAGCAGTACTTC. Translating it yields CASSLRGFSYEQYF.

CDR3 sequence: CAWSFSYNEQFF. The CDR3 DNA reads as TGTGCCTGGTCGTTCTCCTACAATGAGCAGTTCTTC. The chain carries TRBV2 and TRBJ2-1; unclear D gene. The germline V gene encodes CDR1 SNHLY and CDR2 FYNNEI. The V end lost 11 bases, the J end lost 0 bases, and 8 bases lay between the germline ends. The CDR3 is 12 amino acids.

This clonotype has only a few counts. The rearrangement links TRBV10-2 to TRBJ2-2; 11 nucleotides align to TRBD2. V lost 10 bases and J lost 4; bases outside the gene matches: 5. The CDR3 runs to 14 residues. The germline V gene has CDR1 WSHSY and CDR2 SAAADI. CDR3 residues: CAITSGSATGELFF. CDR3 nucleotide sequence: TGCGCCATCACTAGCGGGAGCGCCACCGGGGAGCTGTTTTTT.

This clonotype has more than one count but fewer than ten. The chain couples TRBV2 to TRBJ2-1; TRBD1 agrees at 9 bases. Trimming cost V 4 bases and J 4 bases; bases outside gene matches: 5. CDR1 SNHLY and CDR2 FYNNEI come from the germline V gene. The CDR3 runs to 15 residues. This chain's CDR3 is CASSGGQGGYNEQFF. DNA of the CDR3: TGTGCCAGCAGTGGGGGACAGGGAGGATACAATGAGCAGTTCTTC.

This clonotype was found a few times. The gene calls are TRBV12-3 or TRBV12-4 and TRBJ1-5, with TRBD1 matching over 9 bases. The CDR3 sequence is 16 residues long. The trim removed 5 bases at V and 7 bases at J, leaving 12 bases unmatched. This CDR3 is CASSLGGRQGGQPQHF. CDR3 DNA: TGTGCCAGCAGTCTGGGGGGTCGACAGGGGGGACAGCCCCAGCATTTT.